This T cell receptor beta chain was documented in a study of blood T cell repertoires in COVID-19. The protocol was immunoSEQ multiplex PCR, while the TCRdb copy is restricted to in-frame clones and leaves out a portion. The sample holds approximately 310,000 clones; 85% are singletons and the top ten take approximately 1.9%. CDR3 length: 14 residues. Germline V gene data show CDR1 as SGHKS and CDR2 as YYEKEE (reference sequence). V lost 3 bases and J lost 11; bases outside the gene matches: 6. The TCR comes from a woman under 40 who had been exposed to COVID-19. V usage is TRBV5-5 and J usage is TRBJ1-6; 9 bases are shared with TRBD1. Sequenced material: PBMCs or T cells enriched from blood (not recorded which). The DNA of the CDR3 is TGTGCCAGCAGCTGGGGACAGGGCCAGGCACCCCTCCACTTT. This translates into CASSWGQGQAPLHF.